A selection of T cell receptor beta chains follows, all from one sample in a study of OX40 agonist ivuxolimab in advanced cancers. Here immunoSEQ multiplex PCR was the method, and the copy in TCRdb shows in-frame clones only, minus some. The table has about 75,000 clones, roughly 86% seen once; the top ten hold roughly 7.3%. This material consisted of CD4+ or CD8+ T cells sorted from blood, taken in a trial of the OX40 agonist ivuxolimab. The source of these receptors is an adult with an advanced solid tumor such as melanoma, head and neck, liver or kidney cancer. The CDR3 runs from the conserved cysteine through the conserved F or W. The order of the fields is D gene, J gene, clone size, V gene, CDR3 DNA, CDR3 protein. The D gene is left open where the match is weak. Not all rows give a size; the values are once, few, many and, for expanded clones, a class.

d_gene: .
j_gene: TRBJ2-1
abundance: .
v_gene: TRBV18
CDR3nt: TGTGCCAGCTCACCACGAGGAGGACCCCAGTACAATGAGCAGTTCTTC
CDR3aa: CASSPRGGPQYNEQFF

d_gene: .
j_gene: TRBJ2-3
abundance: .
v_gene: TRBV19
CDR3nt: TGTGCCAGTAGTATAGGCCCCGGGGGAGATACGCAGTATTTT
CDR3aa: CASSIGPGGDTQYF

d_gene: TRBD1
j_gene: TRBJ2-3
abundance: .
v_gene: TRBV11-2
CDR3nt: TGTGCCAGCAGCTTGCAGGGGGTTTGGAGGACGCAGTATTTT
CDR3aa: CASSLQGVWRTQYF

d_gene: .
j_gene: TRBJ2-2
abundance: .
v_gene: TRBV9
CDR3nt: TGTGCCAGCAGCGTAGATCAGGGACGCACAAATACCGGGGAGCTGTTTTTT
CDR3aa: CASSVDQGRTNTGELFF

d_gene: TRBD1
j_gene: TRBJ1-5
abundance: few
v_gene: TRBV5-1
CDR3nt: TGCGCCAGCAGCGAGGGGGCGTCTAGCAATCAGCCCCAGCATTTT
CDR3aa: CASSEGASSNQPQHF

d_gene: .
j_gene: TRBJ2-7
abundance: .
v_gene: TRBV28
CDR3nt: TGTGCCAGCGGCCAGATAGGATACGAGCAGTACTTC
CDR3aa: CASGQIGYEQYF

d_gene: .
j_gene: TRBJ1-1
abundance: .
v_gene: TRBV30
CDR3nt: TGTGCCTGGAGTGCTGGACTTACGAACACTGAAGCTTTCTTT
CDR3aa: CAWSAGLTNTEAFF

d_gene: .
j_gene: TRBJ2-5
abundance: .
v_gene: TRBV7-2
CDR3nt: TGTGCCAGCAGCAGGGGACGGGAAGAGACCCAGTACTTC
CDR3aa: CASSRGREETQYF

d_gene: .
j_gene: TRBJ2-6
abundance: few
v_gene: TRBV5-1
CDR3nt: TGCGCCAGCAGCTTTGGGCCTATAAGCGCCCCTGGGGCCAACGTCCTGACTTTC
CDR3aa: CASSFGPISAPGANVLTF

d_gene: .
j_gene: TRBJ2-7
abundance: .
v_gene: TRBV30
CDR3nt: TGTGCCTGGAGTGAGGCAGGGTTCGACGAGCAGTACTTC
CDR3aa: CAWSEAGFDEQYF

d_gene: TRBD1
j_gene: TRBJ1-6
abundance: .
v_gene: TRBV6-5
CDR3nt: TGTGCCAGCAGACTACAGGGGGCAGAGAATTCACCCCTCCACTTT
CDR3aa: CASRLQGAENSPLHF

d_gene: .
j_gene: TRBJ1-5
abundance: .
v_gene: TRBV30
CDR3nt: TGTGCCCTAAACGACAGCCCTAATAGCAATCAGCCCCAGCATTTT
CDR3aa: CALNDSPNSNQPQHF

d_gene: .
j_gene: TRBJ1-2
abundance: .
v_gene: TRBV18
CDR3nt: TGTGCCAGCTCACCGGGGGTTATCTATGGCTACACCTTC
CDR3aa: CASSPGVIYGYTF

d_gene: .
j_gene: TRBJ2-7
abundance: .
v_gene: TRBV30
CDR3nt: TGTGCCTGGAGTACCGGAGTCTACGAGCAGTACTTC
CDR3aa: CAWSTGVYEQYF

d_gene: TRBD1
j_gene: TRBJ1-1
abundance: .
v_gene: TRBV6-6
CDR3nt: TGTGCCAGCAGAGTGGGACAGGACAACACTGAAGCTTTCTTT
CDR3aa: CASRVGQDNTEAFF

d_gene: .
j_gene: TRBJ2-7
abundance: .
v_gene: TRBV4-3
CDR3nt: TGCGCCAGCAGCCAAGTGGTTGGGTTCTACGAGCAGTACTTC
CDR3aa: CASSQVVGFYEQYF

d_gene: .
j_gene: TRBJ1-1
abundance: once
v_gene: TRBV5-1
CDR3nt: TGCGCCAGCAGCTTTAGAGAGAACACTGAAGCTTTCTTT
CDR3aa: CASSFRENTEAFF

d_gene: .
j_gene: TRBJ1-3
abundance: .
v_gene: TRBV5-4
CDR3nt: TGTGCCAGCAGCGCAGAAGGAGGAAACACCATATATTTT
CDR3aa: CASSAEGGNTIYF

d_gene: .
j_gene: TRBJ1-3
abundance: once
v_gene: TRBV12-5
CDR3nt: TGTGCTAGTGGTTTGACCCCGACAGTTTCTGGAAACACCATATATTTT
CDR3aa: CASGLTPTVSGNTIYF

d_gene: .
j_gene: TRBJ1-1
abundance: .
v_gene: TRBV29-1
CDR3nt: TGCAGCGTTGAAGAGTTCGGGAACACTGAAGCTTTCTTT
CDR3aa: CSVEEFGNTEAFF

d_gene: TRBD1
j_gene: TRBJ2-4
abundance: .
v_gene: TRBV4-2
CDR3nt: TGTGCCAGCAGCCAAGATCAGGGGGCGTCCAAAAACATTCAGTACTTC
CDR3aa: CASSQDQGASKNIQYF

d_gene: TRBD1
j_gene: TRBJ1-4
abundance: .
v_gene: TRBV5-4
CDR3nt: TGTGCCAGCAGCACGGACAGGGGGATTGAAAAACTGTTTTTT
CDR3aa: CASSTDRGIEKLFF

d_gene: .
j_gene: TRBJ1-1
abundance: .
v_gene: TRBV29-1
CDR3nt: TGCAGCGTCGTAAGGGGGGGGCCGTGGGCTGAAGCTTTCTTT
CDR3aa: CSVVRGGPWAEAFF

d_gene: .
j_gene: TRBJ2-2
abundance: .
v_gene: TRBV9
CDR3nt: TGTGCCAGCAGCGTAGGACCGACGAACACCGGGGAGCTGTTTTTT
CDR3aa: CASSVGPTNTGELFF

d_gene: .
j_gene: TRBJ2-3
abundance: .
v_gene: TRBV6-5
CDR3nt: TGTGCCAGTTCTGGCCCGACAGATACGCAGTATTTT
CDR3aa: CASSGPTDTQYF

d_gene: TRBD1
j_gene: TRBJ1-2
abundance: .
v_gene: TRBV19
CDR3nt: TGTGCCAGTAGTTTACAGGGGGCGGCTGGCTACACCTTC
CDR3aa: CASSLQGAAGYTF

d_gene: TRBD2
j_gene: TRBJ2-2
abundance: .
v_gene: TRBV4-1
CDR3nt: TGCGCCAGCAGCCAAGCGGCGGGTCTAGCGGCTGAAGATACCGGGGAGCTGTTTTTT
CDR3aa: CASSQAAGLAAEDTGELFF

d_gene: TRBD1
j_gene: TRBJ2-7
abundance: .
v_gene: TRBV7-3
CDR3nt: TGTGCCAGCAGCTTAGCCGGGACAGGGGGCAAAGAGCAGTACTTC
CDR3aa: CASSLAGTGGKEQYF

d_gene: TRBD2
j_gene: TRBJ2-2
abundance: .
v_gene: TRBV27
CDR3nt: TGTGCCAGCAGGGGACTAGCGGGACCCGGGGAGCTGTTTTTT
CDR3aa: CASRGLAGPGELFF

d_gene: .
j_gene: TRBJ2-3
abundance: .
v_gene: TRBV21-1
CDR3nt: TGTGCCAGCAGCAAATTCCGCGGGGCAAGCACAGATACGCAGTATTTT
CDR3aa: CASSKFRGASTDTQYF

d_gene: TRBD2
j_gene: TRBJ2-7
abundance: .
v_gene: TRBV5-1
CDR3nt: TGCGCCAGCAGTTTCGGGTCCGGACTAGCGGGGTCCTACGAGCAGTACTTC
CDR3aa: CASSFGSGLAGSYEQYF

d_gene: TRBD2
j_gene: TRBJ2-1
abundance: few
v_gene: TRBV10-3
CDR3nt: TGTGCCATCAGTTCCAGCGGGGGGGCTTACAATGAGCAGTTCTTC
CDR3aa: CAISSSGGAYNEQFF

d_gene: .
j_gene: TRBJ2-3
abundance: .
v_gene: TRBV6-4
CDR3nt: TGTGCCAGCAGTGTCAGGGGTGGAGATACGCAGTATTTT
CDR3aa: CASSVRGGDTQYF

d_gene: TRBD1
j_gene: TRBJ1-1
abundance: .
v_gene: TRBV5-1
CDR3nt: TGCGCCAGCAGCTCTGACAGGGAGGGCGCTGAAGCTTTCTTT
CDR3aa: CASSSDREGAEAFF

d_gene: .
j_gene: TRBJ1-2
abundance: .
v_gene: TRBV6-1
CDR3nt: TGTGCCAGCCGACGGGGCGCGGACTATGGCTACACCTTC
CDR3aa: CASRRGADYGYTF

d_gene: .
j_gene: TRBJ2-7
abundance: .
v_gene: TRBV4-1
CDR3nt: TGCGCCAGCAGCCTCAGGACAGCAAACTACGAGCAGTACTTC
CDR3aa: CASSLRTANYEQYF

d_gene: .
j_gene: TRBJ2-2
abundance: .
v_gene: TRBV7-6
CDR3nt: TGTGCCAGCAGCTTATCCCCCAAAACCAGCAGCGGGGAGCTGTTTTTT
CDR3aa: CASSLSPKTSSGELFF

d_gene: .
j_gene: TRBJ1-6
abundance: .
v_gene: TRBV5-4
CDR3nt: TGTGCCAGCAGTTTGGGGCAGATCTATAATTCACCCCTCCACTTT
CDR3aa: CASSLGQIYNSPLHF